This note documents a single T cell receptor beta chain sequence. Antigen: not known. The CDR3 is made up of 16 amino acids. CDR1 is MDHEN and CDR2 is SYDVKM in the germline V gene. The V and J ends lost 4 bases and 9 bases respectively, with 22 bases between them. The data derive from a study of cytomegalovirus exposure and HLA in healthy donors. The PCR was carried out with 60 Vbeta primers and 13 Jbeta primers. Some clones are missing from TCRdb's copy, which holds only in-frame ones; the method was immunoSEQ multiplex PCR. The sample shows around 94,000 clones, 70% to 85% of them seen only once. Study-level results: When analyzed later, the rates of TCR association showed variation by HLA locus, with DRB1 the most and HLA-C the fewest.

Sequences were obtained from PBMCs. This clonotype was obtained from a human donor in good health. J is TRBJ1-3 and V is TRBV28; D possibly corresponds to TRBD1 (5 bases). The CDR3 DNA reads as TGTGCCAGCAGTTCGGTAACAAGACCCCTCGGGGGCACCATATATTTT. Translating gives CASSSVTRPLGGTIYF.